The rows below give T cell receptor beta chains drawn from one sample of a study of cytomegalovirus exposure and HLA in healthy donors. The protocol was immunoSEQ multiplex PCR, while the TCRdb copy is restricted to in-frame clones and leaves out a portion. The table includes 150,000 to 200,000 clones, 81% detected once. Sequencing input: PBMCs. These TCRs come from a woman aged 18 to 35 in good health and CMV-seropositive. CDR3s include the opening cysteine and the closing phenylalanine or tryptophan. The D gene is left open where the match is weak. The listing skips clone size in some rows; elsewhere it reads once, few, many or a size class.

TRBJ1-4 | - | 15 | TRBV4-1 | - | CASSQQGLTNEKLFF | TGCGCCAGCAGCCAACAGGGGCTCACTAATGAAAAACTGTTTTTT
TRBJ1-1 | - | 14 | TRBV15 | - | CATAVVSGSGEAFF | TGTGCCACCGCGGTCGTTAGTGGATCGGGTGAAGCTTTCTTT
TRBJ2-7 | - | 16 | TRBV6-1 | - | CASSGSVRGYPAEQYF | TGTGCCAGCAGTGGATCGGTTAGGGGGTACCCGGCCGAGCAGTACTTC
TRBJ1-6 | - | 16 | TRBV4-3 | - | CASSQTWAGNNSPLHF | TGCGCCAGCAGCCAAACGTGGGCAGGGAATAATTCACCCCTCCACTTT
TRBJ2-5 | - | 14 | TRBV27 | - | CASSFGRNQETQYF | TGTGCCAGCAGTTTCGGCAGGAACCAAGAGACCCAGTACTTC
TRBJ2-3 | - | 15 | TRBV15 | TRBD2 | CATSRVGDYTDTQYF | TGTGCCACCAGCAGAGTGGGGGACTACACAGATACGCAGTATTTT
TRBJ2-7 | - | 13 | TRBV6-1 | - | CASGTGKLYEQYF | TGTGCCAGCGGCACGGGAAAGCTCTACGAGCAGTACTTC
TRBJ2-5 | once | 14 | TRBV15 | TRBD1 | CATSTRDRAETQYF | TGTGCCACCAGCACTAGGGACAGGGCTGAGACCCAGTACTTC
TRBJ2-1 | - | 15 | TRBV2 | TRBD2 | CASTTERGSYNEQFF | TGTGCCTCCACTACGGAGCGGGGGTCCTACAATGAGCAGTTCTTC
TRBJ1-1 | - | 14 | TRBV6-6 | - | CASSYPGGRTEAFF | TGTGCCAGCAGTTACCCGGGGGGGCGAACTGAAGCTTTCTTT
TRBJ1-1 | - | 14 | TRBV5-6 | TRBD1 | CASSLGQGVTEAFF | TGTGCCAGCAGCTTGGGACAGGGTGTCACTGAAGCTTTCTTT
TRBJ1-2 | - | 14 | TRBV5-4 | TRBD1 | CASSDQQGAYGYTF | TGTGCCAGCAGCGATCAACAGGGGGCCTATGGCTACACCTTC
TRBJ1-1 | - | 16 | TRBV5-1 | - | CASSLEWAANHTEAFF | TGCGCCAGCAGCTTGGAGTGGGCCGCTAACCACACTGAAGCTTTCTTT
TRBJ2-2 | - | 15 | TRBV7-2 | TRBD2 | CASSFAGTSIGELFF | TGTGCCAGCAGCTTTGCCGGGACTAGTATCGGGGAGCTGTTTTTT
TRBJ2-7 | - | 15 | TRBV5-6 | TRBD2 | CASSPPRGVPYEQYF | TGTGCCAGCAGCCCGCCCCGGGGGGTACCCTACGAGCAGTACTTC
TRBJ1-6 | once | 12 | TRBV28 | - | CASTTGNSPLHF | TGTGCCAGCACAACAGGGAATTCACCCCTCCACTTT
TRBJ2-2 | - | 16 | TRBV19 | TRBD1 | CASSISGGAGTGELFF | TGTGCCAGTAGTATTTCAGGGGGCGCGGGTACCGGGGAGCTGTTTTTT
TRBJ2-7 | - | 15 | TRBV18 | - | CASSPAGRTTYEQYF | TGTGCCAGCTCACCGGCCGGACGGACTACCTACGAGCAGTACTTC
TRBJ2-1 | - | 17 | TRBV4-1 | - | CASSQDLEGGLVNEQFF | TGCGCCAGCAGCCAAGATTTAGAGGGGGGGCTAGTAAATGAGCAGTTCTTC
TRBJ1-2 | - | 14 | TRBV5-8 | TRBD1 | CASSLLAGGNGYTF | TGTGCCAGCAGCTTGCTCGCAGGGGGTAATGGCTACACCTTC
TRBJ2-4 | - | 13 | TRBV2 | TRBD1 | CASRATGGNIQYF | TGTGCCAGCAGAGCGACAGGGGGAAACATTCAGTACTTC
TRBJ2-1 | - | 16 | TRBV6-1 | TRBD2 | CASSEEGGLVLHEQFF | TGTGCCAGCAGTGAAGAGGGGGGACTAGTTCTCCATGAGCAGTTCTTC
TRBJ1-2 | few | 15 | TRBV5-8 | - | CASTWGDGRSYGYTF | TGTGCCAGCACCTGGGGAGATGGGCGCTCCTATGGCTACACCTTC
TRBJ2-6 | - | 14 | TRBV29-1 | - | CSVDLGLGANVLTF | TGCAGCGTTGATTTGGGGCTGGGGGCCAACGTCCTGACTTTC
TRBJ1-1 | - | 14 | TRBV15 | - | CATSRAHLNTEAFF | TGTGCCACCAGCAGAGCTCACCTAAACACTGAAGCTTTCTTT
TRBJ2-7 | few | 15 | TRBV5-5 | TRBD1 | CASSLRGQGRYEQYF | TGTGCCAGCAGCTTGCGAGGACAGGGGAGATACGAGCAGTACTTC